Below are 7 T cell receptor beta chains sequenced from a single sample in a study of T cell responses to AZD1222 COVID-19 vaccine. This table comes from immunoSEQ multiplex PCR, and its TCRdb copy is limited to in-frame clones, with some not included. Of about 110,000 clones listed, around 90% were seen once; the top ten hold 3.1%. The sample here was peripheral blood, taken on day 0 of MenACWY control vaccination. The receptor set was obtained from an adult in good health.

The J gene is TRBJ2-7, the V gene TRBV29-1, with a weak D call TRBD1 (6 bases). The V and J ends lost 4 bases and 4 bases respectively, with 11 bases between them. CDR1 and CDR2 from the germline V gene are SQVTM and ANQGSEA. The CDR3 has 12 residues. The CDR3 spells CSVGLGGYEQYF. CDR3 nucleotide sequence: TGCAGCGTTGGGTTAGGGGGTTACGAGCAGTACTTC.

The chain couples TRBV2 to TRBJ1-1; TRBD1 aligns across 8 bases. V was pared by 8 bases and J by 6 bases, with 11 bases of the junction left unmatched. The CDR3 consists of 14 residues. Germline CDR1 and CDR2: SNHLY and FYNNEI. The CDR3 spells CASSAGGREAEAFF. The CDR3 DNA reads as TGTGCCAGCTCGGCAGGGGGCCGTGAGGCTGAAGCTTTCTTT. The complete variable domain, with remaining parts taken from reference TRBV2 and TRBJ1-1, reads EPEVTQTPSHQVTQMGQEVILRCVPISNHLYFYWYRQILGQKVEFLVSFYNNEISEKSEIFDDQFSVERPDGSNFTLKIRSTKLEDSAMYFCASSAGGREAEAFFGQGTRLTVV.

The genes are TRBV6-5 and TRBJ1-6; 9 bases are shared with TRBD1. The CDR3 totals 16 residues. J lost 5 bases, V lost 4 bases, and 6 bases had no gene match. The germline V gene encodes CDR1 MNHEY and CDR2 SVGAGI. Here the CDR3 reads CASSSLGTGHNSPLHF. The CDR3 bases are TGTGCCAGCAGTTCTCTAGGGACAGGGCATAATTCACCCCTCCACTTT.

This sequence joins TRBV3-1 (or the pseudogene TRBV3-2) and TRBJ2-3; tentative D call: TRBD2 (6 bases). The length of the CDR3 is 17 residues. V lost 0 bases and J 1 base, leaving 14 bases between the germline ends. The germline V gene encodes CDR1 LGHDT and CDR2 YNNKEL (reference sequence). CDR3 sequence (DNA): TGTGCCAGCAGCCAAGACCTACGACTAGGGGGCACAGATACGCAGTATTTT. It specifies CASSQDLRLGGTDTQYF.

On this clone: The sample carries other DNA sequences with the same CDR3. CDR3 loop: CASSLGGIYEQYF. The CDR3 nucleotides are TGTGCCAGCAGCTTAGGCGGAATCTACGAGCAGTACTTC. The chain recombines TRBV11-2 with TRBJ2-7; D is ambiguous. Trimming stripped 1 base from V and 3 bases from J, with 7 bases between. This CDR3 region has 13 residues. Germline CDR1 reads SGHAT; CDR2 reads FQNNGV.

The V and J genes are TRBV9 and TRBJ2-3, with 11 bases fitting TRBD2. Trimming at V came to 4 bases and at J to 2 bases, leaving 3 bases not matched to a gene. Germline CDR1 and CDR2: SGDLS and YYNGEE. The CDR3 runs to 15 residues. This CDR3 is CASSPLAGVTDTQYF. CDR3 in DNA: TGTGCCAGCAGCCCACTAGCGGGGGTCACAGATACGCAGTATTTT. The variable domain in full, with the rest retrieved from reference TRBV9 and TRBJ2-3, is DSGVTQTPKHLITATGQRVTLRCSPRSGDLSVYWYQQSLDQGLQFLIQYYNGEERAKGNILERFSAQQFPDLHSELNLSSLELGDSALYFCASSPLAGVTDTQYFGPGTRLTVL.

This sequence joins TRBV9 and TRBJ2-3, with 7 bases that match TRBD2. The junction had 2 bases not matched to a gene; V was cut back by 0 bases and J by 4 bases. This CDR3 is 14 amino acids long. CDR1 and CDR2 from the germline V gene are SGDLS and YYNGEE. The CDR3 DNA sequence: TGTGCCAGCAGCGTAGGACTAGCCCCAGATACGCAGTATTTT. Its protein product is CASSVGLAPDTQYF. The whole variable domain, remainder taken from reference TRBV9 and TRBJ2-3, is DSGVTQTPKHLITATGQRVTLRCSPRSGDLSVYWYQQSLDQGLQFLIQYYNGEERAKGNILERFSAQQFPDLHSELNLSSLELGDSALYFCASSVGLAPDTQYFGPGTRLTVL.